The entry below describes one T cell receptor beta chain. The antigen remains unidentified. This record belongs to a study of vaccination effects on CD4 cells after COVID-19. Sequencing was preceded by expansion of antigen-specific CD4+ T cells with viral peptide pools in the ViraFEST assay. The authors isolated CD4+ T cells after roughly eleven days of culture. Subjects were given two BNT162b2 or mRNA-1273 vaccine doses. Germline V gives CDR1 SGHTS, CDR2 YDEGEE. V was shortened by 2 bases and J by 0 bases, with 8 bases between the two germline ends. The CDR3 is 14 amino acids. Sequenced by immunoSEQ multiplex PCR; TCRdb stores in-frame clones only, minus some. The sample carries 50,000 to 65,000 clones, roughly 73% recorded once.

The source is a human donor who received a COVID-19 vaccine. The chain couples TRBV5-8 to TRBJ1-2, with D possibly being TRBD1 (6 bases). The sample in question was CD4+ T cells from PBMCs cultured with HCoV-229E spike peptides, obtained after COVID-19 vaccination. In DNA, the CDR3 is TGTGCCAGCAGCTTTAGACAGGCTAACTATGGCTACACCTTC. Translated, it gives CASSFRQANYGYTF.